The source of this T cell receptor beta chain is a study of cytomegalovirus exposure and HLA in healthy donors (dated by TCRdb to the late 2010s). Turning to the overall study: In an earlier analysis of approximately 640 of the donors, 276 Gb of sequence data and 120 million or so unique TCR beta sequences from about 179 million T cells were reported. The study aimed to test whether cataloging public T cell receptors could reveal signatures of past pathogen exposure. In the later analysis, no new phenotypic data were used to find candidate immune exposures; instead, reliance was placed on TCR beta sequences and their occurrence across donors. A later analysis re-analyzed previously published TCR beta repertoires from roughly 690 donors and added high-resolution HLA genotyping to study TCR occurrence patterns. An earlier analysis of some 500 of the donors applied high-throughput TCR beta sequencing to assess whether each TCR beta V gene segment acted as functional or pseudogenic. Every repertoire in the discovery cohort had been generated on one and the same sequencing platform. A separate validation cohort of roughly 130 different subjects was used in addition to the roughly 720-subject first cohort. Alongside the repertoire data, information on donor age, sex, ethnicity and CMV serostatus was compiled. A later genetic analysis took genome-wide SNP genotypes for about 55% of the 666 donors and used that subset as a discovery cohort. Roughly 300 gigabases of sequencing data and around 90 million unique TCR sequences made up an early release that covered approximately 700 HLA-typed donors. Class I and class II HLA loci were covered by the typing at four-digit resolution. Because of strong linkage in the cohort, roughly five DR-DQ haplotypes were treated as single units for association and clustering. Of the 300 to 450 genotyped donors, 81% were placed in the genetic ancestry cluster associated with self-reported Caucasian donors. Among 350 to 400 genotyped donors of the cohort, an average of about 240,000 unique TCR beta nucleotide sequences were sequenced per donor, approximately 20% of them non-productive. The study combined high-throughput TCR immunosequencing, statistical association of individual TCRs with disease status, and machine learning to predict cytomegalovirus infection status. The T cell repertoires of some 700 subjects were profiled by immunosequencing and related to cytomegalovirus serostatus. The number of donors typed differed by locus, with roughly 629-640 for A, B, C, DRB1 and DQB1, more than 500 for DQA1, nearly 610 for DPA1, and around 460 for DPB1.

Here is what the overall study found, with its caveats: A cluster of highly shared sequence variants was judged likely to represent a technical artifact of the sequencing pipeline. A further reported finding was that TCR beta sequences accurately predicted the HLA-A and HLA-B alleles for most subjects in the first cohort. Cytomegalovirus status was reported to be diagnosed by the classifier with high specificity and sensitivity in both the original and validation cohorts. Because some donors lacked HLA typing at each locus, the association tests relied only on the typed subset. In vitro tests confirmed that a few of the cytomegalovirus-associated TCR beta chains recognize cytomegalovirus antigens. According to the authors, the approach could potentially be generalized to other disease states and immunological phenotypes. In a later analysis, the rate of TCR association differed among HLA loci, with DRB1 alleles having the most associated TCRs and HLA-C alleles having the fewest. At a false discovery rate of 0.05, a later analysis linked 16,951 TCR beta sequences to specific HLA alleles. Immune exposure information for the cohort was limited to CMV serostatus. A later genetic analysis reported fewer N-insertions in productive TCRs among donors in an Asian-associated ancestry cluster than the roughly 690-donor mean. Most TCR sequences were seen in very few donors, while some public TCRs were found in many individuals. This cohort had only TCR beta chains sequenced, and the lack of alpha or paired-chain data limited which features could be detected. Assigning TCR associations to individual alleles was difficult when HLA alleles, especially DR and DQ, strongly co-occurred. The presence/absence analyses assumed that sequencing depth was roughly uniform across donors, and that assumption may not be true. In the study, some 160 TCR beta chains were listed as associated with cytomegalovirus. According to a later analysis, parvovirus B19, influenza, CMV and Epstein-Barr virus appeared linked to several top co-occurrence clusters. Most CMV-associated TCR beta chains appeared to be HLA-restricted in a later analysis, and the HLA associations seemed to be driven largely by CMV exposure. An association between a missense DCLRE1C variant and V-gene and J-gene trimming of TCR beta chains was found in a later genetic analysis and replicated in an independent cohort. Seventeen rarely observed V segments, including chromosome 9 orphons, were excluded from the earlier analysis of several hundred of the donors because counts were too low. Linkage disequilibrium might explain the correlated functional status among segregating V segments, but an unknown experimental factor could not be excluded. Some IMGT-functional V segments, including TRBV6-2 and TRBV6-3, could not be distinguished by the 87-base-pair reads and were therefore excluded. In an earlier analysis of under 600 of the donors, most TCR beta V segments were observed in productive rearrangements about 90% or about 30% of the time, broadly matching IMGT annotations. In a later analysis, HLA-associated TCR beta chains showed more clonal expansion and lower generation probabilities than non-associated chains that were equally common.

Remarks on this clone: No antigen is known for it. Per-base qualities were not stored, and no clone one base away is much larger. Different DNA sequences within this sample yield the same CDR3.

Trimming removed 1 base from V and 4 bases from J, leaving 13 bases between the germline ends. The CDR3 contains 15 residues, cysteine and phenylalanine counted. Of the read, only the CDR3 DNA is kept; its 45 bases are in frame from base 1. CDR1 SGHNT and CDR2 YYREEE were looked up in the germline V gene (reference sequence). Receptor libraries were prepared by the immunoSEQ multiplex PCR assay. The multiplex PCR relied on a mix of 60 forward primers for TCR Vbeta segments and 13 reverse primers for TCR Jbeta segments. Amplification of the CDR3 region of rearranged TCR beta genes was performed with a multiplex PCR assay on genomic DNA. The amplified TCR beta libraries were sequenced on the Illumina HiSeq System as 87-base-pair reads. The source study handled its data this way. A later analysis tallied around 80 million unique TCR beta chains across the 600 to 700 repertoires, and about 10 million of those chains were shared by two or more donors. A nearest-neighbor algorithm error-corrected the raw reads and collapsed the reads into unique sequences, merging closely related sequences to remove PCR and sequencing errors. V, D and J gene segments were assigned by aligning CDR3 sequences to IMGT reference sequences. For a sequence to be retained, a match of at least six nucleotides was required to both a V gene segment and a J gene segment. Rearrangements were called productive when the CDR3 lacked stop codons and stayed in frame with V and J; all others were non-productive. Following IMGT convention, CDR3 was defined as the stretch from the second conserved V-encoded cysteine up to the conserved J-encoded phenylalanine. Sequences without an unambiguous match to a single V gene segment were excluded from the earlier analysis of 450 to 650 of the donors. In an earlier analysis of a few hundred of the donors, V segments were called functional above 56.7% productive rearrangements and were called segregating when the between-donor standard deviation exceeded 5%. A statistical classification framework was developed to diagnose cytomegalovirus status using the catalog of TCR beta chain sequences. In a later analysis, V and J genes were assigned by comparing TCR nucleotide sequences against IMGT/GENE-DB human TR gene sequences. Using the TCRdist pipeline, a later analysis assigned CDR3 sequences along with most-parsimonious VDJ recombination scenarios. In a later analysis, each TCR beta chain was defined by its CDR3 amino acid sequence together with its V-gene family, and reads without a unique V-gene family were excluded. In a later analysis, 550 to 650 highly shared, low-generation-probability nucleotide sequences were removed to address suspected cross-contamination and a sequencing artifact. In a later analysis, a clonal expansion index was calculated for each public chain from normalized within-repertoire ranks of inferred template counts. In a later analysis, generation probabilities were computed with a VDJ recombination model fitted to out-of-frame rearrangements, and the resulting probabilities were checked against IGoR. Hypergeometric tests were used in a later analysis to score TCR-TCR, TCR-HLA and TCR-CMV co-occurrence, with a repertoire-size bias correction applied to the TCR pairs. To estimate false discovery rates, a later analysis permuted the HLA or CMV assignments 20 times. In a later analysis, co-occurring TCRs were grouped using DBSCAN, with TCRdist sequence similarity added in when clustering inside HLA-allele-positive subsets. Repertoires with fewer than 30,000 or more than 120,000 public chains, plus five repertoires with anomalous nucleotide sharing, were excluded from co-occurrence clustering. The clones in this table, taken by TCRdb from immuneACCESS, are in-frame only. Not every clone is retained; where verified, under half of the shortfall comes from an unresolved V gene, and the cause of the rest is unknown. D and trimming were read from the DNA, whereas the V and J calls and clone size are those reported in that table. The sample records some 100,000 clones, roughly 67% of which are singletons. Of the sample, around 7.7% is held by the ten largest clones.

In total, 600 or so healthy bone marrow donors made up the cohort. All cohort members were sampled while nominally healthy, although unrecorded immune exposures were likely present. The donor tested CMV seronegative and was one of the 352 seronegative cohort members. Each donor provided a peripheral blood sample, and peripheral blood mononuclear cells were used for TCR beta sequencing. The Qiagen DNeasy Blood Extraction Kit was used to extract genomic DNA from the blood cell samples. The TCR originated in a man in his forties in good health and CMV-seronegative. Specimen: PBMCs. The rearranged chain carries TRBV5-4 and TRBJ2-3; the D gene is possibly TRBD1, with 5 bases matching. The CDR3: CASSLLGAAADTQYF. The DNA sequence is TGTGCCAGCAGCTTGTTAGGGGCCGCCGCAGATACGCAGTATTTT. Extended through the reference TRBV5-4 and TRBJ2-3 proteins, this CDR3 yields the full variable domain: ETGVTQSPTHLIKTRGQQVTLRCSSQSGHNTVSWYQQALGQGPQFIFQYYREEENGRGNFPPRFSGLQFPNYSSELNVNALELDDSALYLCASSLLGAAADTQYFGPGTRLTVL.